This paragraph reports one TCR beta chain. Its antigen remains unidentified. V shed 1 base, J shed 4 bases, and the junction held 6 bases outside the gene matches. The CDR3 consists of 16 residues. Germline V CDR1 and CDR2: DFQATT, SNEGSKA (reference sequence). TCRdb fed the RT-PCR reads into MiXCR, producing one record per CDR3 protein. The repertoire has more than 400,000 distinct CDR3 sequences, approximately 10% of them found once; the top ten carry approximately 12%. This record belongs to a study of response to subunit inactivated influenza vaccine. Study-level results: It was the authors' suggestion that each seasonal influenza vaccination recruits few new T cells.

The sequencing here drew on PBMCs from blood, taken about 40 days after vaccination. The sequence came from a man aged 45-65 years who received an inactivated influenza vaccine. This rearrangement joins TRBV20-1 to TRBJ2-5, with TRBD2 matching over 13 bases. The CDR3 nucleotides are TGCAGTGCTAGAGGAGCGGGACTAGCGGGGTTAGAGACCCAGTACTTC. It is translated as CSARGAGLAGLETQYF.